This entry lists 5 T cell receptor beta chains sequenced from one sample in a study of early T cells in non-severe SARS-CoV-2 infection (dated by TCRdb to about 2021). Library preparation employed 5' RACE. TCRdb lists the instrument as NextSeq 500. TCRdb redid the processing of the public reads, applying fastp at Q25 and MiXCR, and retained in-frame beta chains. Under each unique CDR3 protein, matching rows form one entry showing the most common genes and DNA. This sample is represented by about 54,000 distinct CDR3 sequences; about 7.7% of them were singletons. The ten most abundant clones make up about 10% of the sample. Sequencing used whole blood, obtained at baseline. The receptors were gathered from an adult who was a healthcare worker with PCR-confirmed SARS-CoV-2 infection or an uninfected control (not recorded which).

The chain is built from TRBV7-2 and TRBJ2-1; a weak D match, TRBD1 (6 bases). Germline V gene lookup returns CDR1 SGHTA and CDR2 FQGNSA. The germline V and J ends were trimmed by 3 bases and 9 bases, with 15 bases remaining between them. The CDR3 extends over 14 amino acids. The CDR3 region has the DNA TGTGCCAGCAGCTTGGTGCAGAGCAGGGGTGAGCAGTTCTTC. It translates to CASSLVQSRGEQFF.

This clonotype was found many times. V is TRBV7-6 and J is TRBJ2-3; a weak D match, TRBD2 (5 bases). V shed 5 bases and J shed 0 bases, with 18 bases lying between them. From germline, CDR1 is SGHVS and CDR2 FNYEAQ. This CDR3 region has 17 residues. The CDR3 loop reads CASSPDSDWTSTDTQYF. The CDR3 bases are TGTGCCAGCAGCCCCGATTCGGACTGGACTAGCACAGATACGCAGTATTTT.

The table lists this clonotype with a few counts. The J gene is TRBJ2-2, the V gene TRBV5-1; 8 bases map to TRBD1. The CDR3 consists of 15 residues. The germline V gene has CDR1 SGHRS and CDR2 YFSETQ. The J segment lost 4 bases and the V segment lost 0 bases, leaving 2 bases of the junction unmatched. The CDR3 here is CASSLDRGATGELFF. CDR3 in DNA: TGCGCCAGCAGCTTGGACAGGGGGGCCACCGGGGAGCTGTTTTTT.

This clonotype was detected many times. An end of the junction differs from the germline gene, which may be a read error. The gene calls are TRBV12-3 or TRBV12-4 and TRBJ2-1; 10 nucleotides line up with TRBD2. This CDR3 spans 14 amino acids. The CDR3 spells CASSRRDLSGRVIF. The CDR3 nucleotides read TGTGCCAGCAGCCGGAGGGATCTCAGCGGGAGGGTAATCTTC.

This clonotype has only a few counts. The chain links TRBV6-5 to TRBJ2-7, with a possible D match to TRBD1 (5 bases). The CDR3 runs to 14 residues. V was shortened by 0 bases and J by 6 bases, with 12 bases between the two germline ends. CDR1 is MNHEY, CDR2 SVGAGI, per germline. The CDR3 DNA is TGTGCCAGCAGTTACTCCGGCCGCAGGGCCGAGCAGTACTTC. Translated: CASSYSGRRAEQYF.